This T cell receptor (beta chain) was sequenced in a study of blood T cell repertoires in COVID-19. Those who participated ranged in age from roughly 18 to 89 years and resided in about two dozen US areas. Data came from immunoSEQ multiplex PCR; TCRdb stores just in-frame clones and leaves some out. Found here are roughly 360,000 clones, 87% of them singletons; the top ten hold 1.3%. This CDR3 region has 14 residues. The trim removed 6 bases at V and 4 bases at J, leaving 4 bases unmatched. Per germline, CDR1 MGHDK and CDR2 SYGVNS. Material: PBMCs or T cells enriched from blood (not recorded which). J is TRBJ1-4 and V is TRBV25-1; 8 bases are a match to TRBD1. This clonotype originated in a man aged 25 to 40 who had recovered from COVID-19. This CDR3 is CASSIGQGNEKLFF. The DNA of the CDR3 is TGTGCCAGCAGCATAGGACAGGGTAATGAAAAACTGTTTTTT.